Listed here are 9 T cell receptor beta chains from one sample, sequenced in a study of T cells in Graves' hyperthyroidism and ophthalmopathy (dated by TCRdb to the late 2010s). The protocol used for the library was multiplex PCR. TCRdb shows the sequencer as Illumina HiSeq 2000. TCR beta CDR3 regions were amplified from RNA transcripts. A first-round RT-PCR of the TCR CDR3 used the HTBI primer set with the Qiagen OneStep RT-PCR kit. The public reads were reprocessed in TCRdb via fastp at Q25 and MiXCR, keeping in-frame beta chains. For every CDR3 protein sequence, its rows merge into one entry that carries the most common genes and DNA. This sample gives more than 500,000 distinct CDR3 sequences in total; about 46% of them show up just once. The ten largest make up 44% of the sample. Sequences were obtained from peripheral blood or thyroid tissue (not recorded which). Receptors originate from an adult woman with Graves' disease, either hyperthyroidism or ophthalmopathy (not recorded which).

This clonotype was counted only a few times. The J gene is TRBJ1-1, the V gene TRBV2, with 8 bases fitting TRBD1. CDR1 is SNHLY and CDR2 is FYNNEI in the germline V gene. CDR3 length: 15 amino acids. The J segment lost 4 bases and the V segment lost 6 bases, leaving 10 bases of the junction unmatched. The chain's CDR3 is CASSVRGQEVTEAFF. CDR3 sequence (DNA): TGTGCCAGCAGCGTTAGGGGACAGGAAGTCACTGAAGCTTTCTTT.

This clonotype was observed at least ten times. The rearrangement joins TRBV12-3 or TRBV12-4 to TRBJ2-7; D call uncertain. This CDR3 spans 12 amino acids. Trimming removed 6 bases from V and 4 bases from J, with 10 bases in between. Here the CDR3 reads CASSQAQYEQYF. The CDR3, as DNA: TGTGCCAGCAGCCAGGCCCAGTACGAGCAGTACTTC.

This clonotype was recorded at least ten times. The chain couples TRBV11-2 to TRBJ1-1; the D gene is possibly TRBD1 (6 bases). The CDR3 loop spans 15 amino acids. Germline V lookup: CDR1 SGHAT, CDR2 FQNNGV. V was cut by 5 bases and J by 0 bases, with 13 bases left in between. CDR3 DNA: TGTGCCAGCAGCAAATGGACAGCTATGAACACTGAAGCTTTCTTT. As protein: CASSKWTAMNTEAFF.

Written as DNA, the CDR3 is TGCAGTGCCGTGACAGGGGTGAATGAAGCTTTCTTT. It yields the protein CSAVTGVNEAFF. The chain recombines TRBV20-1 with TRBJ1-1; 8 bases line up with TRBD1. The V gene's germline CDR1 is DFQATT and CDR2 SNEGSKA (reference sequence). This CDR3 comprises 12 residues. V lost 6 bases and J lost 7; bases outside the gene matches: 7.

This clonotype was seen ten or more times. At one end, the junction sequence differs from germline, possibly due to a read error. The V gene is TRBV10-2, the J gene TRBJ1-2; the D gene is possibly TRBD1 (5 bases). The CDR3 sequence is 11 residues long. Germline CDR1 reads WSHSY; CDR2 reads SAAADI. CDR3 residues: CASSRDDGYTF. CDR3 in DNA: TGTGCCAGCAGCAGGGATGATGGCTACACCTTC.

The table lists this clonotype with a few counts. The chain has TRBV28 and TRBJ1-4; 9 positions agree with TRBD1. The V gene's germline CDR1 is MDHEN and CDR2 SYDVKM. This CDR3 is built from 16 residues. Germline trimming cut 5 bases from V and 8 bases from J; bases unmatched to any gene: 12. CDR3 nucleotides: TGTGCCAGCAGTCCACGCCTCACAGGGGGCAGGGAAAAACTGTTTTTT. Protein product: CASSPRLTGGREKLFF.

The chain joins TRBV11-1 to TRBJ2-2; possible D gene TRBD2, 5 bases. There are 17 residues in the CDR3. With 1 base removed from V and 6 bases from J, the gap between germline ends came to 18 bases. Germline CDR1 SGHAT, CDR2 FQDESV (reference sequence). The CDR3 loop is CASSLGGGPPWAGELFF. The CDR3, as DNA: TGTGCCAGCAGCTTAGGAGGCGGGCCTCCTTGGGCCGGGGAGCTGTTTTTT.

The chain recombines TRBV27 with TRBJ1-1; no definite D call. The germline CDR1 and CDR2 sequences are MNHEY and SMNVEV (reference sequence). The CDR3 runs 13 residues. V was clipped by 5 bases and J by 11 bases, with 18 bases between them. As DNA, the CDR3 is TGTGCCAGCAGTAGATCCCCGGCGTTTGAGGCTTTCTTT. Encoded protein: CASSRSPAFEAFF.

This clonotype came up many times. This chain connects TRBV20-1 to TRBJ2-7, with 11 bases aligning to TRBD2. The CDR3 has 15 amino acids. Germline CDR1 DFQATT, CDR2 SNEGSKA (reference sequence). Germline trimming cut 3 bases from V and 2 bases from J; bases unmatched to any gene: 6. The chain's CDR3 is CSASYTSGGAYEQYF. The CDR3 DNA is TGCAGTGCTAGCTATACTAGCGGGGGAGCCTACGAGCAGTACTTC.